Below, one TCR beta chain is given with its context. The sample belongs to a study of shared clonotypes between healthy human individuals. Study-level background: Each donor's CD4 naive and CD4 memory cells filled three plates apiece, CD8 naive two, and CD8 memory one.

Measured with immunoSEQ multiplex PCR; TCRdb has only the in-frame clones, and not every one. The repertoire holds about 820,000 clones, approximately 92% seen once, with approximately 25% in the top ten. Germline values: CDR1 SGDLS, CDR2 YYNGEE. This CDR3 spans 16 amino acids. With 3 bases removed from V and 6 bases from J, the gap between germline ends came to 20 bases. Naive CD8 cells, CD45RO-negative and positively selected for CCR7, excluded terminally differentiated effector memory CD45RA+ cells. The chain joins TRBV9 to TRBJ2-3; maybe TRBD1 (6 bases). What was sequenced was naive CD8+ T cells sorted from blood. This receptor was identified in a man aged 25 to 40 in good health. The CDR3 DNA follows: TGTGCCAGCAGCGGAATGATTACAGGGAAAAGTGATACGCAGTATTTT. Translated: CASSGMITGKSDTQYF.